This T cell receptor (beta chain) was observed in a study of cytomegalovirus exposure and HLA in healthy donors. Turning to the study itself: Ancestry clustering placed roughly four fifths of approximately 420 genotyped donors in the Caucasian-associated cluster.

The donors (healthy individuals) were bone marrow donors. The V end lost 3 bases, the J end lost 6 bases, and 8 bases lay between the germline ends. Germline V gene data show CDR1 as LNHDA and CDR2 as SQIVND (reference sequence). This CDR3 comprises 12 residues. PCR amplification relied on 60 Vbeta primers (plus 13 Jbeta primers). Only in-frame clones appear in the TCRdb table, and some are missing; sequencing was by immunoSEQ multiplex PCR. The sample lists 150,000 to 200,000 clones; around 80% were seen once. To note about this clone: Antigen unknown.

Study-wide results and caveats: Within the data, a cluster of highly shared sequence variants was likely a sequencing artifact. TCR beta chains numbering 164 were designated cytomegalovirus-associated.

This receptor was identified in a male donor in good health and CMV-seronegative. The sample was PBMCs. The chain is built from TRBV19 and TRBJ1-2, with D perhaps matching TRBD1 (5 bases). CDR3 sequence (DNA): TGTGCCAGTAGTATTAAAGGGGATGGCTACACCTTC. This codes for CASSIKGDGYTF.